The sequence of this TCR beta chain was determined in a study of cytomegalovirus exposure and HLA in healthy donors. It was with 60 Vbeta and 13 Jbeta primers that the PCR ran. TCRdb's copy holds only in-frame clones and misses some; the assay was immunoSEQ multiplex PCR. This table holds more than 80,000 clones, roughly four fifths found once. The sequence was obtained from a human donor in good health. Input material: PBMCs.

The CDR3 DNA reads TGTGCCAGCAGCACCGGGACAGGGGGCACTGAAGCTTTCTTT. Its protein product is CASSTGTGGTEAFF. The chain links TRBV7-4 to TRBJ1-1, with 11 bases aligning to TRBD1. J gave up 4 bases and V 5 bases, and 3 bases lay outside the gene matches. Germline CDR1 is SGHVT and CDR2 is SQSDAQ. This CDR3 has 14 residues.